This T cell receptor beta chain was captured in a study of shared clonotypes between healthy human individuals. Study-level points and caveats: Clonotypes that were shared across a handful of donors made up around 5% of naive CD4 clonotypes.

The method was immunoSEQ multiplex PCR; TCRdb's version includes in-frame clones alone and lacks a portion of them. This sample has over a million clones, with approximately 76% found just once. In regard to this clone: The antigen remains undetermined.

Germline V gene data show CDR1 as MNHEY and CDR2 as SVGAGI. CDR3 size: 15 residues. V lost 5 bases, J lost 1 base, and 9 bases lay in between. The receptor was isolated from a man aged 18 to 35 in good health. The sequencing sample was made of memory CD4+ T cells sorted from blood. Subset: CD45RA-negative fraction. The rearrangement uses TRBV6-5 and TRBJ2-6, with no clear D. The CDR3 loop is CASSRMSSGANVLTF. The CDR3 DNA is TGTGCCAGCAGTAGAATGAGTTCTGGGGCCAACGTCCTGACTTTC.